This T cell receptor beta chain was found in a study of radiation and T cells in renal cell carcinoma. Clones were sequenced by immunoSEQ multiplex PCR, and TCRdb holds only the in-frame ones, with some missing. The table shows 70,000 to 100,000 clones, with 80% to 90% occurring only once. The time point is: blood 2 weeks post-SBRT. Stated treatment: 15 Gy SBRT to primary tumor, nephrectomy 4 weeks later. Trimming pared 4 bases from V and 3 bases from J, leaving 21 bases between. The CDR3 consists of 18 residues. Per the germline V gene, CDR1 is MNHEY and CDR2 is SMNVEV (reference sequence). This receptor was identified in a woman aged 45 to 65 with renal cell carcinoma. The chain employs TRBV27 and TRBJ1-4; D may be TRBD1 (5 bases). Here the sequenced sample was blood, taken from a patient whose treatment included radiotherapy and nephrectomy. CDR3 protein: CASSSSRQGDGANEKLFF. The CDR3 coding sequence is TGTGCCAGCAGTTCATCACGGCAGGGCGACGGGGCTAATGAAAAACTGTTTTTT.